A selection of T cell receptor beta chains follows, all from one sample in a study of T cell responses to AZD1222 COVID-19 vaccine. Method: immunoSEQ multiplex PCR; TCRdb's copy keeps in-frame clones and lacks some. This table has roughly 140,000 clones, 75% to 90% appearing once. The sequences come from peripheral blood, collected after recovery from COVID-19. The receptors originated from an adult who had recovered from COVID-19. CDR3s include the opening cysteine and the closing phenylalanine or tryptophan. Each record gives: CDR3 protein, CDR3 DNA, J gene, clone size, V gene, D gene. D genes are given only for firm matches. Only part of the rows carry a size: once, few, many, or a class if the clone is expanded.

CDR3 protein: CASSLGPDQPQHF
CDR3 DNA: TGTGCCAGCAGCTTAGGTCCCGATCAGCCCCAGCATTTT
J gene: TRBJ1-5
clone size: .
V gene: TRBV7-2
D gene: .

CDR3 protein: CASSQDRTGQMNTGELFF
CDR3 DNA: TGCGCCAGCAGCCAAGATAGGACGGGACAAATGAACACCGGGGAGCTGTTTTTT
J gene: TRBJ2-2
clone size: .
V gene: TRBV4-3
D gene: .

CDR3 protein: CASREQGSYEQYF
CDR3 DNA: TGTGCCAGCAGAGAGCAGGGATCCTACGAGCAGTACTTC
J gene: TRBJ2-7
clone size: .
V gene: TRBV2
D gene: .

CDR3 protein: CARVRGDQDTQYF
CDR3 DNA: TGTGCCAGGGTGAGGGGGGACCAAGATACGCAGTATTTT
J gene: TRBJ2-3
clone size: .
V gene: TRBV27
D gene: .

CDR3 protein: CASSFVAGGENIQYF
CDR3 DNA: TGCGCCAGCAGCTTCGTAGCGGGGGGCGAAAACATTCAGTACTTC
J gene: TRBJ2-4
clone size: .
V gene: TRBV5-1
D gene: TRBD2

CDR3 protein: CASSSGLAGGSPYTDTQYF
CDR3 DNA: TGCGCCAGCAGCTCGGGACTAGCGGGGGGGTCCCCCTACACAGATACGCAGTATTTT
J gene: TRBJ2-3
clone size: .
V gene: TRBV5-1
D gene: TRBD2

CDR3 protein: CASSGGGYDEKLFF
CDR3 DNA: TGCGCCAGCAGCGGAGGGGGGTACGATGAAAAACTGTTTTTT
J gene: TRBJ1-4
clone size: .
V gene: TRBV5-1
D gene: .

CDR3 protein: CASSTGLAGVTDTQYF
CDR3 DNA: TGCGCCAGCAGCACCGGACTAGCGGGGGTCACAGATACGCAGTATTTT
J gene: TRBJ2-3
clone size: .
V gene: TRBV5-1
D gene: TRBD2

CDR3 protein: CASSDSGTESYNEQFF
CDR3 DNA: TGTGCCAGCAGTGACTCCGGGACAGAATCCTACAATGAGCAGTTCTTC
J gene: TRBJ2-1
clone size: once
V gene: TRBV6-4
D gene: TRBD1

CDR3 protein: CASSFTGTGGFGELFF
CDR3 DNA: TGTGCCAGCAGCTTCACGGGGACAGGGGGCTTCGGGGAGCTGTTTTTT
J gene: TRBJ2-2
clone size: .
V gene: TRBV7-3
D gene: TRBD1

CDR3 protein: CAGRDGELNTEAFF
CDR3 DNA: TGTGCCGGCCGGGACGGAGAACTGAACACTGAAGCTTTCTTT
J gene: TRBJ1-1
clone size: once
V gene: TRBV28
D gene: .

CDR3 protein: CASSQDVAFTAGNTIYF
CDR3 DNA: TGCGCCAGCAGCCAAGATGTGGCCTTCACGGCTGGAAACACCATATATTTT
J gene: TRBJ1-3
clone size: .
V gene: TRBV4-3
D gene: .

CDR3 protein: CASSPGLQSGNEQFF
CDR3 DNA: TGCGCCAGCAGCCCGGGACTGCAGTCAGGCAATGAGCAGTTCTTC
J gene: TRBJ2-1
clone size: .
V gene: TRBV5-1
D gene: .

CDR3 protein: CASSQSQGAGNTIYF
CDR3 DNA: TGTGCCAGCTCACAGAGTCAGGGAGCTGGAAACACCATATATTTT
J gene: TRBJ1-3
clone size: .
V gene: TRBV18
D gene: .

CDR3 protein: CASSLGGADSPLHF
CDR3 DNA: TGTGCCAGCAGCTTAGGGGGCGCGGATTCACCCCTCCACTTT
J gene: TRBJ1-6
clone size: .
V gene: TRBV11-3
D gene: .

CDR3 protein: CASSQDIRRGGLLETQYF
CDR3 DNA: TGCGCCAGCAGCCAAGATATACGGCGGGGGGGCCTGTTGGAGACCCAGTACTTC
J gene: TRBJ2-5
clone size: .
V gene: TRBV4-3
D gene: TRBD2

CDR3 protein: CSVAGDSNQPQHF
CDR3 DNA: TGCAGCGTTGCAGGGGATAGCAATCAGCCCCAGCATTTT
J gene: TRBJ1-5
clone size: once
V gene: TRBV29-1
D gene: .

CDR3 protein: CATSREGGAGDYNEQFF
CDR3 DNA: TGTGCCACCAGCAGAGAAGGCGGAGCGGGAGACTACAATGAGCAGTTCTTC
J gene: TRBJ2-1
clone size: .
V gene: TRBV15
D gene: TRBD2

CDR3 protein: CAWSPQGTGYSCGYTF
CDR3 DNA: TGTGCCTGGAGTCCCCAGGGGACAGGGTATAGTTGTGGCTACACCTTC
J gene: TRBJ1-2
clone size: .
V gene: TRBV30
D gene: TRBD1

CDR3 protein: CASSTGGRGFTDTQYF
CDR3 DNA: TGTGCCAGTAGTACGGGGGGCAGGGGATTCACAGATACGCAGTATTTT
J gene: TRBJ2-3
clone size: .
V gene: TRBV19
D gene: .

CDR3 protein: CASLGGQIIYGYTF
CDR3 DNA: TGTGCCAGCCTCGGGGGACAGATCATCTATGGCTACACCTTC
J gene: TRBJ1-2
clone size: .
V gene: TRBV2
D gene: TRBD1

CDR3 protein: CSVVEGGLGNSPLHF
CDR3 DNA: TGCAGCGTTGTAGAGGGAGGATTGGGGAATTCACCCCTCCACTTT
J gene: TRBJ1-6
clone size: .
V gene: TRBV29-1
D gene: .

CDR3 protein: CASSSLGGRADTQYF
CDR3 DNA: TGTGCCAGCAGCTCCCTGGGGGGGCGGGCAGATACGCAGTATTTT
J gene: TRBJ2-3
clone size: .
V gene: TRBV11-2
D gene: .

CDR3 protein: CASSLETGGVGTEAFF
CDR3 DNA: TGTGCCAGCAGCTTAGAGACAGGGGGAGTCGGCACTGAAGCTTTCTTT
J gene: TRBJ1-1
clone size: .
V gene: TRBV7-3
D gene: TRBD1

CDR3 protein: CASSDSNRRAGGTEAFF
CDR3 DNA: TGTGCCAGCAGTGACTCGAATCGTCGGGCAGGGGGCACTGAAGCTTTCTTT
J gene: TRBJ1-1
clone size: .
V gene: TRBV6-4
D gene: TRBD1

CDR3 protein: CASSLRRYAFF
CDR3 DNA: TGTGCCAGCAGTTTAAGGAGATACGCTTTCTTT
J gene: TRBJ1-1
clone size: .
V gene: TRBV12-3/TRBV12-4
D gene: .

CDR3 protein: CASSQEGWVGGYTF
CDR3 DNA: TGTGCCAGCAGCCAGGAAGGGTGGGTCGGCGGCTACACCTTC
J gene: TRBJ1-2
clone size: few
V gene: TRBV3-1/TRBV3-2
D gene: .

CDR3 protein: CASSPGQGGSVTIYF
CDR3 DNA: TGTGCCAGCTCACCCGGACAGGGAGGTTCAGTCACCATATATTTT
J gene: TRBJ1-3
clone size: once
V gene: TRBV18
D gene: TRBD1

CDR3 protein: CASRGGTLIYEQYF
CDR3 DNA: TGTGCCAGCAGGGGGGGGACCCTGATTTACGAGCAGTACTTC
J gene: TRBJ2-7
clone size: .
V gene: TRBV27
D gene: TRBD2

CDR3 protein: CASSERTSGRQYF
CDR3 DNA: TGCGCCAGCAGTGAAAGGACTAGCGGGAGGCAGTACTTC
J gene: TRBJ2-7
clone size: few
V gene: TRBV10-2
D gene: TRBD2

CDR3 protein: CASSLEGQTAYEQYF
CDR3 DNA: TGCGCCAGCAGCTTGGAGGGACAGACAGCCTACGAGCAGTACTTC
J gene: TRBJ2-7
clone size: .
V gene: TRBV5-1
D gene: TRBD1

CDR3 protein: CASSGNRGEGTDTQYF
CDR3 DNA: TGTGCCAGTAGTGGCAACAGGGGAGAGGGCACAGATACGCAGTATTTT
J gene: TRBJ2-3
clone size: .
V gene: TRBV19
D gene: TRBD1

CDR3 protein: CAISEYKTDRYGYTF
CDR3 DNA: TGTGCCATCAGTGAGTACAAGACAGACCGCTATGGCTACACCTTC
J gene: TRBJ1-2
clone size: .
V gene: TRBV10-3
D gene: .

CDR3 protein: CASSLTILDWGRTDTQYF
CDR3 DNA: TGTGCTAGCAGCTTAACAATCCTAGACTGGGGTCGGACAGATACGCAGTATTTT
J gene: TRBJ2-3
clone size: .
V gene: TRBV7-7
D gene: .

CDR3 protein: CASGQGSYNSPLHF
CDR3 DNA: TGTGCCAGTGGACAGGGATCCTATAATTCACCCCTCCACTTT
J gene: TRBJ1-6
clone size: .
V gene: TRBV27
D gene: TRBD1

CDR3 protein: CASSTYDRPEAFF
CDR3 DNA: TGTGCCAGCAGTACTTACGACCGCCCTGAAGCTTTCTTT
J gene: TRBJ1-1
clone size: once
V gene: TRBV12-3/TRBV12-4
D gene: .

CDR3 protein: CASSKAGIDYGYTF
CDR3 DNA: TGTGCCAGCAGTAAGGCTGGGATTGACTATGGCTACACCTTC
J gene: TRBJ1-2
clone size: .
V gene: TRBV27
D gene: .

CDR3 protein: CASSPGTGRTDTQYF
CDR3 DNA: TGTGCCAGCAGCCCGGGGACAGGCCGCACAGATACGCAGTATTTT
J gene: TRBJ2-3
clone size: .
V gene: TRBV7-8
D gene: TRBD1

CDR3 protein: CASSAPRAYGYTF
CDR3 DNA: TGTGCCAGCAGTGCGCCGCGTGCCTATGGCTACACCTTC
J gene: TRBJ1-2
clone size: .
V gene: TRBV28
D gene: .

CDR3 protein: CASSLAGAPYEQYF
CDR3 DNA: TGTGCCAGCAGCTTAGCGGGAGCCCCCTACGAGCAGTACTTC
J gene: TRBJ2-7
clone size: .
V gene: TRBV11-2
D gene: .

CDR3 protein: CASSPRGTNTGELFF
CDR3 DNA: TGTGCCAGCTCACCTAGGGGAACGAACACCGGGGAGCTGTTTTTT
J gene: TRBJ2-2
clone size: .
V gene: TRBV18
D gene: .

CDR3 protein: CASSQGLAGGLPYF
CDR3 DNA: TGCGCCAGCAGCCAAGGACTAGCGGGGGGTCTCCCCTACTTC
J gene: TRBJ2-5
clone size: .
V gene: TRBV4-3
D gene: TRBD2

CDR3 protein: CASRVNNQPQHF
CDR3 DNA: TGTGCCAGCCGGGTGAACAATCAGCCCCAGCATTTT
J gene: TRBJ1-5
clone size: .
V gene: TRBV2
D gene: .

CDR3 protein: CASRSLRVGDNSPLHF
CDR3 DNA: TGTGCCAGTAGGTCCTTAAGGGTCGGCGATAATTCACCCCTCCACTTT
J gene: TRBJ1-6
clone size: .
V gene: TRBV19
D gene: .

CDR3 protein: CARRPGAGETQYF
CDR3 DNA: TGTGCCAGGAGACCGGGGGCCGGGGAGACCCAGTACTTC
J gene: TRBJ2-5
clone size: .
V gene: TRBV11-3
D gene: .

CDR3 protein: CASSSGTYGGELFF
CDR3 DNA: TGTGCCAGCAGCTCAGGGACTTATGGAGGGGAGCTGTTTTTT
J gene: TRBJ2-2
clone size: few
V gene: TRBV7-2
D gene: .

CDR3 protein: CASRTARETEAFF
CDR3 DNA: TGTGCCAGCAGGACCGCCCGGGAAACTGAAGCTTTCTTT
J gene: TRBJ1-1
clone size: .
V gene: TRBV6-4
D gene: .

CDR3 protein: CASSYAGGAINEKLFF
CDR3 DNA: TGTGCCAGCAGTTACGCAGGGGGGGCGATAAATGAAAAACTGTTTTTT
J gene: TRBJ1-4
clone size: .
V gene: TRBV27
D gene: TRBD1

CDR3 protein: CASSLVRRGGRDGYTF
CDR3 DNA: TGTGCCAGCAGCTTAGTGAGACGAGGGGGGAGGGATGGCTACACCTTC
J gene: TRBJ1-2
clone size: .
V gene: TRBV11-2
D gene: .